These 18 T cell receptor beta chains originate from one sample sequenced in a study of blood T cell repertoires in COVID-19. Generated by immunoSEQ multiplex PCR, the TCRdb table keeps only in-frame clones and is missing some. The table shows around 180,000 clones, with roughly four fifths occurring only once. The sequencing sample was made of PBMCs or T cells enriched from blood (not recorded which). These receptors came from a man between 45 and 60 years old who had recovered from COVID-19.

The rearrangement uses TRBV19 and TRBJ1-2; 7 bases agree with TRBD1. Germline V CDR1 and CDR2: LNHDA, SQIVND (reference sequence). The CDR3 runs 14 residues. With V trimmed by 5 bases and J by 2 bases, 5 bases remained unmatched. CDR3 sequence (DNA): TGTGCCAGTAGTCCCTCGACAGGGAACTATGGCTACACCTTC. It yields the protein CASSPSTGNYGYTF. The whole variable domain, remainder taken from reference TRBV19 and TRBJ1-2, is DGGITQSPKYLFRKEGQNVTLSCEQNLNHDAMYWYRQDPGQGLRLIYYSQIVNDFQKGDIAEGYSVSREKKESFPLTVTSAQKNPTAFYLCASSPSTGNYGYTFGSGTRLTVV.

On this clone: A read error may produce the germline difference seen at one junction end. V and J are TRBV6-5 and TRBJ1-2; 9 bases agree with TRBD1. This CDR3 has 13 amino acids. CDR1 is MNHEY and CDR2 is SVGAGI in the germline V gene. The CDR3 DNA is TGTGCCAGCACTTACAGGGGGCGGGGTGGCTACACCTTC. Amino acids: CASTYRGRGGYTF.

This clone came up once. The V gene is TRBV28, the J gene TRBJ1-2; no definite D call. Germline CDR1 and CDR2: MDHEN and SYDVKM. The length of the CDR3 is 16 residues. V gave up 5 bases and J gave up 6 bases, with 22 bases separating them. The DNA of the CDR3 is TGTGCCAGCAGTCAGACAAACGCAGTGGCTTGGAATGGCTACACCTTC. It yields the protein CASSQTNAVAWNGYTF.

This clone occurred a few times. V and J are TRBV14 and TRBJ1-1; tentatively, D is TRBD1 (6 bases). Between the trimmed V and J ends, which lost 4 bases and 1 base, there was a span of 13 bases. The CDR3 is 15 amino acids. The germline CDR1 and CDR2 sequences are SGHDN and FVKESK. The CDR3 region is CASSRGLGKNTEAFF. The CDR3 DNA reads TGTGCCAGCAGCCGGGGGCTGGGCAAGAACACTGAAGCTTTCTTT.

The chain recombines TRBV18 with TRBJ2-7; 9 nucleotides line up with TRBD1. The trim removed 2 bases at V and 0 bases at J, leaving 8 bases unmatched. Germline V lookup: CDR1 KGHSH, CDR2 LQKENI. This CDR3 is built from 17 residues. The CDR3 DNA is TGTGCCAGCTCACCAGCCTTGGGACAGGGAATCTCCTACGAGCAGTACTTC. This gives the protein CASSPALGQGISYEQYF.

Of note for this clone: The same CDR3 arises from other DNA sequences in this sample as well. The chain employs TRBV7-3 and TRBJ1-1, with D unresolved. Trimming left V 5 bases short and J 0 bases short, with 7 bases between. CDR3 length equals 13 residues. The germline V gene has CDR1 SGHTA and CDR2 FQGTGA. The CDR3 DNA sequence: TGTGCCAGCAGCCAACAGCTGAACACTGAAGCTTTCTTT. This sequence encodes CASSQQLNTEAFF.

This chain connects TRBV6-5 to TRBJ1-4; 10 bases fit TRBD1. CDR3 length equals 15 residues. V trimming: 2 bases; J trimming: 9 bases; junction bases outside the gene matches: 6. The germline V gene encodes CDR1 MNHEY and CDR2 SVGAGI. The CDR3: CASSYGGTGVKKLFF. DNA for the CDR3: TGTGCCAGCAGTTACGGAGGGACAGGGGTGAAAAAACTGTTTTTT.

The V call is TRBV10-2, the J call TRBJ1-2, with no clear D. In germline, CDR1 is WSHSY, CDR2 SAAADI. The CDR3 is made up of 12 amino acids. Trimming pared 9 bases from V and 3 bases from J, leaving 11 bases between. The chain's CDR3 is CASRRDDYGYTF. The CDR3 bases are TGCGCCAGTCGAAGAGATGACTATGGCTACACCTTC.

The chain recombines TRBV2 with TRBJ2-3, with 7 bases that match TRBD1. The CDR3 loop spans 15 amino acids. V lost 4 bases to trimming and J lost 2 bases; unmatched junction nucleotides: 6. The germline gives CDR1 SNHLY, CDR2 FYNNEI. The CDR3 sequence: CASSAQGPLTDTQYF. CDR3 DNA sequence: TGTGCCAGCAGTGCACAGGGGCCTCTCACAGATACGCAGTATTTT. Full variable domain (outside the CDR3, taken from reference TRBV2 and TRBJ2-3): EPEVTQTPSHQVTQMGQEVILRCVPISNHLYFYWYRQILGQKVEFLVSFYNNEISEKSEIFDDQFSVERPDGSNFTLKIRSTKLEDSAMYFCASSAQGPLTDTQYFGPGTRLTVL.

The V call is TRBV28, the J call TRBJ2-2; 9 bases match TRBD1. The junction had 3 bases not matched to a gene; V was cut back by 3 bases and J by 7 bases. The CDR3 covers 14 residues. The germline gives CDR1 MDHEN, CDR2 SYDVKM. DNA of the CDR3: TGTGCCAGCAGTTTGGACAGGGGTCACGGGGAGCTGTTTTTT. It yields the protein CASSLDRGHGELFF.

The chain joins TRBV15 to TRBJ2-1; 10 nucleotides agree with TRBD1. Trimming took 1 base from V and 8 from J; bases not matched to a gene: 11. The CDR3 runs to 17 residues. Germline V CDR1 and CDR2: LNHNV, YYDKDF (reference sequence). CDR3 sequence (DNA): TGTGCCACCAGCAGAGTCCCCGGGACAGGGGTTCTCTATGAGCAGTTCTTC. It translates to CATSRVPGTGVLYEQFF.

In its sample, this clone was seen a few times. V is TRBV5-1 and J is TRBJ1-2; the match to TRBD1 covers 7 bases. Germline values: CDR1 SGHRS, CDR2 YFSETQ. This CDR3 is 14 amino acids long. V trimming: 0 bases; J trimming: 8 bases; junction bases outside the gene matches: 7. CDR3 nucleotide sequence: TGCGCCAGCAGCTTGGTGACAGGGCAGATCGGCTACACCTTC. This encodes CASSLVTGQIGYTF.

This rearrangement joins TRBV5-7 to TRBJ1-5; possibly TRBD1 for D (5 bases). TRBV5-7 is an ORF, with its function uncertain. This CDR3 has 16 amino acids. V lost 0 bases to trimming and J lost 4 bases, with 14 bases between them. Here the CDR3 DNA reads TGTGCCAGCAGCTTGGCCTCAGGGCCTGGTAATCAGCCCCAGCATTTT. Its translation is CASSLASGPGNQPQHF.

V gene TRBV5-8 combines with J gene TRBJ2-2; 9 bases align to TRBD2. Germline V gene lookup returns CDR1 SGHTS and CDR2 YDEGEE. V lost 4 bases to trimming and J lost 4 bases; unmatched junction nucleotides: 5. This CDR3 comprises 15 residues. The CDR3 region is CASSLAGSSTGELFF. CDR3 DNA: TGTGCCAGCAGCCTAGCGGGGTCCTCCACCGGGGAGCTGTTTTTT.

This chain links TRBV3-1 (or the pseudogene TRBV3-2) with TRBJ2-5, with a possible D match to TRBD1 (5 bases). CDR3 length: 14 amino acids. Germline values: CDR1 LGHDT, CDR2 YNNKEL (reference sequence). The ends were cut back, 1 base at V and 2 bases at J, with 8 bases in the middle. The CDR3 region has the DNA TGTGCCAGCAGCCAAGGAAGGGGTCAAGAGACCCAGTACTTC. It codes for CASSQGRGQETQYF.

This clone was seen only a few times. The chain uses TRBV6-5 and TRBJ2-7; 7 bases are a match to TRBD1. This CDR3 is built from 15 residues. CDR1 MNHEY and CDR2 SVGAGI come from the germline V gene. With 6 bases clipped from V and 2 bases from J, the junction kept 10 bases outside the gene matches. The CDR3 region has the DNA TGTGCCAGCAGCTCCGGGACAGAGCTACCCTACGAGCAGTACTTC. Its translation: CASSSGTELPYEQYF.

This rearrangement joins TRBV19 to TRBJ1-2; D unresolved. From germline, CDR1 is LNHDA and CDR2 SQIVND (reference sequence). The V gene lost 4 bases and the J gene lost 6 bases, with 18 bases spanning the gap. The CDR3 totals 15 residues. The CDR3 region is CASSRWSGKEDGYTF. The CDR3 region has the DNA TGTGCCAGTAGTAGGTGGTCCGGGAAGGAGGATGGCTACACCTTC.

The genes are TRBV10-2 and TRBJ2-7, with D perhaps matching TRBD1 (6 bases). Germline CDR1 WSHSY, CDR2 SAAADI. This CDR3 is built from 15 residues. V was clipped by 0 bases and J by 6 bases, with 15 bases between them. The chain's CDR3 is CASSESEQGMAEQYF. The CDR3 coding sequence is TGCGCCAGCAGTGAGTCGGAGCAGGGGATGGCCGAGCAGTACTTC.